This T cell receptor beta chain was observed in a study of T cell changes during pregnancy in multiple sclerosis. Germline CDR1 is MGHRA and CDR2 is YSYEKL. V trimming: 4 bases; J trimming: 2 bases; junction bases outside the gene matches: 6. The CDR3 is made up of 15 amino acids. Data came from immunoSEQ multiplex PCR; TCRdb stores just in-frame clones and leaves some out. This sample carries roughly 20,000 clones, around 88% of them seen once, and the ten largest clones take about 7%. The chain carries TRBV4-1 and TRBJ2-3; 7 bases line up with TRBD2. Here the sequenced sample was CD8+ T cells from peripheral blood mononuclear cells, taken in the first trimester of pregnancy. This sequence originates from a female donor with multiple sclerosis, enrolled in a pregnancy study. The DNA of the CDR3 is TGCGCCAGCAGCCTTGGGACTACCAACACAGATACGCAGTATTTT. The encoded protein is CASSLGTTNTDTQYF.